Listed below are T cell receptor beta chains from one sample, sequenced in a study of vaccination and CD4 T cells after COVID-19. Their target antigens are unknown. TCRdb analysed the PCR reads with MiXCR anew, one entry per CDR3 protein. The data hold 9,500 to 15,000 distinct CDR3 sequences, with 58% observed a single time. The sequencing input was CD4+ T cells from blood, cultured in vitro. The receptors were sampled from a human donor who had recovered from COVID-19. CDR3s leave out the opening cysteine and the closing phenylalanine or tryptophan. The D gene is left open where the match is weak.

J | V | D | CDR3
TRBJ2-7 | TRBV10-1 | TRBD1 | ASSEPLGLGTGVYEQY
TRBJ1-3 | TRBV15 | . | ATSRGDSHSGNTIY
TRBJ1-2 | TRBV12-3/TRBV12-4 | . | ASSLGRGYGYT
TRBJ2-3 | TRBV15 | . | ATSTLRGDTQY
TRBJ2-5 | TRBV7-3 | TRBD2 | ASSWGAGKRETQY
TRBJ2-3 | TRBV7-3 | TRBD1 | ASSEAGGEDTQY
TRBJ2-1 | TRBV20-1 | TRBD2 | SARVRLAGGNEQF
TRBJ1-4 | TRBV28 | TRBD1 | ASSTSGQGLSEKLF
TRBJ1-2 | TRBV20-1 | . | SASSGVNYGYT
TRBJ1-1 | TRBV19 | TRBD1 | ASSTSGGWGTEAF
TRBJ1-5 | TRBV20-1 | . | SARGDLGSPQH